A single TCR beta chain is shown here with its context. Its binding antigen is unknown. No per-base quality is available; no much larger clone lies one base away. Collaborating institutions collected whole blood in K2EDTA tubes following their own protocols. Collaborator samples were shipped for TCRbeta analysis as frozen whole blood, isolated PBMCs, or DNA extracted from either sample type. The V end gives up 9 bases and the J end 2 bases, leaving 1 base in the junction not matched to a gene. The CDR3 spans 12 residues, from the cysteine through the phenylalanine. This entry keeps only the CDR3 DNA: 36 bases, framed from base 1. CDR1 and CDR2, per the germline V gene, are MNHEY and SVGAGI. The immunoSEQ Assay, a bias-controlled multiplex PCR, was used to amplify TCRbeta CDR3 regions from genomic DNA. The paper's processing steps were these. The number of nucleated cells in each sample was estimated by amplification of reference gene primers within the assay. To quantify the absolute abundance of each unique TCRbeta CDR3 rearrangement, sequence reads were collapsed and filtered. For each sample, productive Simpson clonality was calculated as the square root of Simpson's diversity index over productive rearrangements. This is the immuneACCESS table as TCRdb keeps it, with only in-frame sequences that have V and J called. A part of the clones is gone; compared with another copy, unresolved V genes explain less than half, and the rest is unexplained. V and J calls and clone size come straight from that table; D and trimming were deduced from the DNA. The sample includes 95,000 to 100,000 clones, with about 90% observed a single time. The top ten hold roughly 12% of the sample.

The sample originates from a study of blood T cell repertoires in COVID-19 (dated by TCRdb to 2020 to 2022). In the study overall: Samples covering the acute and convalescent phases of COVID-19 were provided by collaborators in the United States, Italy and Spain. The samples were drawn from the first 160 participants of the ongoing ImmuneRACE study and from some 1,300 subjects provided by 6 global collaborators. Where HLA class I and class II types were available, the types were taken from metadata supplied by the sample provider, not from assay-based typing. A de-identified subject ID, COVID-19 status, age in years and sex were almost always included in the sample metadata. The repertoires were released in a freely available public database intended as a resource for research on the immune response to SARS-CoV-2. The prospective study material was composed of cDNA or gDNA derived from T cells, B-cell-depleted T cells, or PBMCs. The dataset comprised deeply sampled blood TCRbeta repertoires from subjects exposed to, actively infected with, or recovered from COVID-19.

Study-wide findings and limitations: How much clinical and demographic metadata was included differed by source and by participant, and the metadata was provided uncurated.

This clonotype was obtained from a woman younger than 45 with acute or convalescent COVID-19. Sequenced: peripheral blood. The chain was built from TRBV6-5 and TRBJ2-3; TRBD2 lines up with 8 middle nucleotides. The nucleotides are TGTGCCAGTAGCGGGGACACAGATACGCAGTATTTT. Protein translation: CASSGDTDTQYF.